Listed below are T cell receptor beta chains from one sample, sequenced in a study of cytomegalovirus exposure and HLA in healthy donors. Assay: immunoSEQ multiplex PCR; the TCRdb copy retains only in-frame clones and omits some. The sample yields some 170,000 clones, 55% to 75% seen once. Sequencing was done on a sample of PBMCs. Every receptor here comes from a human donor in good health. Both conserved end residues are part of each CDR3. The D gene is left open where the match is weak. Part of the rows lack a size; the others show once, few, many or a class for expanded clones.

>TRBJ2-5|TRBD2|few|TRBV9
CASSVGVAGDVETQYF
TGTGCCAGCAGCGTAGGGGTAGCGGGGGACGTGGAGACCCAGTACTTC
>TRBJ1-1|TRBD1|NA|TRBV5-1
CASSLVWDRGTEAFF
TGCGCCAGCAGCTTGGTTTGGGACAGGGGTACTGAAGCTTTCTTT
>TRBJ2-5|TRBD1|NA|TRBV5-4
CASSSATGGRETQYF
TGTGCCAGCAGCTCGGCGACAGGGGGCAGGGAGACCCAGTACTTC
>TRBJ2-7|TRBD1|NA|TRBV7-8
CASSHSAWPGQGPYEQYF
TGTGCCAGCAGCCACTCCGCATGGCCGGGACAGGGCCCCTACGAGCAGTACTTC
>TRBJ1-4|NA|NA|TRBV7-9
CASSHGRVEKLFF
TGTGCCAGCAGCCATGGGCGTGTCGAAAAACTGTTTTTT
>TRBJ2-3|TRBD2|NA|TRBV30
CAWCPLRGGPDTQYF
TGTGCCTGGTGCCCCTTGCGGGGGGGCCCAGATACGCAGTATTTT
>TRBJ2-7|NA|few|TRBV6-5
CASSRSSEYEQYF
TGTGCCAGCAGTCGGTCTAGCGAGTACGAGCAGTACTTC
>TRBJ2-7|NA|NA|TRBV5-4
CASSARTGAGASSYEQYF
TGTGCCAGCAGCGCCAGGACAGGAGCGGGGGCCAGCTCCTACGAGCAGTACTTC
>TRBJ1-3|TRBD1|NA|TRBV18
CASSPQGASGNTIYF
TGTGCCAGCTCACCACAGGGGGCGTCTGGAAACACCATATATTTT
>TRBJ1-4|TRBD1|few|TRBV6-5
CASSRTGNEKLFF
TGTGCCAGCAGTCGGACAGGGAATGAAAAACTGTTTTTT
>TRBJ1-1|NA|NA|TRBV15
CATSRDGLDTEAFF
TGTGCCACCAGCAGAGACGGACTGGACACTGAAGCTTTCTTT
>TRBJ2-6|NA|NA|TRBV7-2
CASSLTAPSGANVLTF
TGTGCCAGCAGCCTGACTGCACCCTCTGGGGCCAACGTCCTGACTTTC
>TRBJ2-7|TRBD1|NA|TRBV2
CASSVNRGDEQYF
TGTGCCAGCAGTGTAAACAGGGGCGACGAGCAGTACTTC
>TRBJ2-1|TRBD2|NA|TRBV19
CASSISGGPNNEQFF
TGTGCCAGTAGTATTAGCGGGGGGCCTAACAATGAGCAGTTCTTC
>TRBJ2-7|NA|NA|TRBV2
CASKTTGLSYEQYF
TGTGCCAGCAAGACTACAGGGTTGTCCTACGAGCAGTACTTC
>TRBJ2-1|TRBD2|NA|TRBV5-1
CASSLGLARNGQFF
TGCGCCAGCAGCTTGGGACTAGCGCGCAATGGGCAGTTCTTC
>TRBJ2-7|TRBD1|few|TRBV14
CASSQGRDRANEQYF
TGTGCCAGCAGCCAAGGTCGGGACAGGGCAAACGAGCAGTACTTC
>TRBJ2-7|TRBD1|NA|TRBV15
CATSRERQGAYEQYF
TGTGCCACCAGCAGAGAAAGACAGGGAGCCTACGAGCAGTACTTC
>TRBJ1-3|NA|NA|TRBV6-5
CASSYTRLSGNTIYF
TGTGCCAGCAGTTACACGCGGTTATCTGGAAACACCATATATTTT
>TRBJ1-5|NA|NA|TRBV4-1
CASSPPGATWGNQPQHF
TGCGCCAGCAGCCCACCAGGGGCGACGTGGGGCAATCAGCCCCAGCATTTT
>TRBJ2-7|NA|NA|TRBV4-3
CASSQGGSSYEQYF
TGCGCCAGCAGCCAAGGGGGCAGCTCCTACGAGCAGTACTTC
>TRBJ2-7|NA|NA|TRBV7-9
CSSGPGDF
TGTTCCAGCGGCCCGGGGGACTTC
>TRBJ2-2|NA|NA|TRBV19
CASSMRGPANTGELFF
TGTGCCAGTAGTATGCGGGGTCCCGCGAACACCGGGGAGCTGTTTTTT
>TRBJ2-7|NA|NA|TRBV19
CASSGARYEQYF
TGTGCCAGTAGTGGAGCCCGCTACGAGCAGTACTTC
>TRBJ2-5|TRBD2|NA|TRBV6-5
CASSQQAGGTQYF
TGTGCCAGCAGTCAACAAGCGGGAGGGACCCAGTACTTC
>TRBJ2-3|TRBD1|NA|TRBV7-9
CASSPQGVGDTQYF
TGTGCCAGCAGCCCACAGGGGGTTGGGGATACGCAGTATTTT
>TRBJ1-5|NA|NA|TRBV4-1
CASSQEGDQPQHF
TGCGCCAGCAGCCAAGAAGGGGATCAGCCCCAGCATTTT
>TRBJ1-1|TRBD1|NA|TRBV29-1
CSGIGQGRTEAFF
TGCAGCGGGATCGGACAGGGACGGACTGAAGCTTTCTTT
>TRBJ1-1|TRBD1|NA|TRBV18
CASSPVGQGGDEAFF
TGTGCCAGCTCCCCGGTGGGACAGGGGGGCGACGAAGCTTTCTTT
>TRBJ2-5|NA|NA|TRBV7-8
CASSLAWKGWEQETQYF
TGTGCCAGCAGCTTAGCGTGGAAGGGGTGGGAACAAGAGACCCAGTACTTC
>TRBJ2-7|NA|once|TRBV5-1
CASSSARGKSYEQYF
TGCGCCAGCAGCTCCGCGCGCGGCAAGTCCTACGAGCAGTACTTC
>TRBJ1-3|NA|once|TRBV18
CASSPYGTPGNTIYF
TGTGCCAGCTCACCATACGGGACACCTGGAAACACCATATATTTT
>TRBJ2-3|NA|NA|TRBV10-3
CAISDVSGRATDTQYF
TGTGCCATCAGTGATGTATCCGGCAGGGCCACAGATACGCAGTATTTT
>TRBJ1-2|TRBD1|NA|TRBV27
CASSLSGTVYGYTF
TGTGCCAGCAGTTTATCCGGGACAGTCTATGGCTACACCTTC
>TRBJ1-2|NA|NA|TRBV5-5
CASSPGGDLVGYTF
TGTGCCAGCAGCCCTGGGGGGGACCTAGTGGGCTACACCTTC
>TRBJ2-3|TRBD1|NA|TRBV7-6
CASSLVVGQGADTQYF
TGTGCCAGCAGCTTAGTAGTAGGGCAGGGGGCAGATACGCAGTATTTT
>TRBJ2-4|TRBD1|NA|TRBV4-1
CASSQPGQGANNIQYF
TGCGCCAGCAGCCAGCCGGGACAGGGGGCGAATAACATTCAGTACTTC
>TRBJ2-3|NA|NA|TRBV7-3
CASSLGRTPTDTQYF
TGTGCCAGCAGCTTAGGCAGAACCCCCACAGATACGCAGTATTTT
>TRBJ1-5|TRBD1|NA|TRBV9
CASSVGTGQEQPQHF
TGTGCCAGCAGCGTCGGGACAGGGCAAGAACAGCCCCAGCATTTT
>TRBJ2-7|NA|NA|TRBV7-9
CASSLFPGTLYPYEQYF
TGTGCCAGCAGCCTCTTCCCCGGGACACTTTACCCCTACGAGCAGTACTTC
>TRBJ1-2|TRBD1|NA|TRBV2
CASSETGYYGYTF
TGTGCCAGCAGTGAGACAGGGTACTATGGCTACACCTTC
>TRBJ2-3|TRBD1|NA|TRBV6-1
CASSWGQGEVDTQYF
TGTGCCAGCAGTTGGGGACAGGGGGAAGTAGATACGCAGTATTTT
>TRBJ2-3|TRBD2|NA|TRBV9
CASSPQTSGGITDTQYF
TGTGCCAGCAGCCCCCAGACTAGCGGGGGTATTACAGATACGCAGTATTTT
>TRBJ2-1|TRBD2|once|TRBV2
CASSVTQGGNEQFF
TGTGCCAGCAGTGTGACCCAGGGAGGGAATGAGCAGTTCTTC
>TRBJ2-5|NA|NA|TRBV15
CATSRVRRDQETQYF
TGTGCCACCAGCAGAGTCCGGCGGGACCAAGAGACCCAGTACTTC
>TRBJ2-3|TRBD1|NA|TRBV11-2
CASSTPGQGTDTQYF
TGTGCCAGCAGTACCCCAGGACAGGGGACAGATACGCAGTATTTT
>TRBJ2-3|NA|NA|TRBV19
CASSSRTDTQYF
TGTGCCAGTAGTTCTAGGACAGATACGCAGTATTTT
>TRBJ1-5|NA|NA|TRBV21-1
CASSKESGEAPQHF
TGTGCCAGCAGCAAAGAGTCGGGGGAGGCGCCCCAGCATTTT
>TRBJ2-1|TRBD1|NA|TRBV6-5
CASSRGQGPYNEQFF
TGTGCCAGCAGCCGTGGACAGGGGCCGTACAATGAGCAGTTCTTC
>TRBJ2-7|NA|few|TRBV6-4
CASSDSGGRYEQYF
TGTGCCAGCAGTGACTCTGGGGGCCGCTACGAGCAGTACTTC
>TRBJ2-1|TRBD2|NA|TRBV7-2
CASSQRDSTYNEQFF
TGTGCCAGCAGCCAGCGGGACTCTACTTACAATGAGCAGTTCTTC
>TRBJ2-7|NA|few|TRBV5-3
CARSLGHPFDYEQYF
TGTGCCAGAAGCTTGGGACACCCTTTTGACTACGAGCAGTACTTC
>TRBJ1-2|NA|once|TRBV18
CASSPPSWGDTDYGYTF
TGTGCCAGCTCACCACCAAGCTGGGGGGATACGGACTATGGCTACACCTTC
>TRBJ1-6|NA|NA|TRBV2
CASSLINSPLHF
TGTGCCAGCAGCCTAATAAATTCACCCCTCCACTTT
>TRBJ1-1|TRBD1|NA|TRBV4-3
CASSQAPRDRGRTEAFF
TGCGCCAGCAGCCAGGCCCCCCGGGACAGGGGAAGGACTGAAGCTTTCTTT
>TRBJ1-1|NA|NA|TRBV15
CATSRDRIGEDPEAFF
TGTGCCACCAGCAGAGATCGAATCGGGGAGGACCCTGAAGCTTTCTTT
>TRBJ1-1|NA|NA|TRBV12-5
CASGLVDSLESTEAFF
TGTGCTAGTGGTTTGGTGGACAGTCTCGAAAGCACTGAAGCTTTCTTT
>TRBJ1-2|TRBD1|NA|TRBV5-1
CASSLASWDSGGYTF
TGCGCCAGCAGCTTGGCCAGTTGGGACAGTGGTGGCTACACCTTC